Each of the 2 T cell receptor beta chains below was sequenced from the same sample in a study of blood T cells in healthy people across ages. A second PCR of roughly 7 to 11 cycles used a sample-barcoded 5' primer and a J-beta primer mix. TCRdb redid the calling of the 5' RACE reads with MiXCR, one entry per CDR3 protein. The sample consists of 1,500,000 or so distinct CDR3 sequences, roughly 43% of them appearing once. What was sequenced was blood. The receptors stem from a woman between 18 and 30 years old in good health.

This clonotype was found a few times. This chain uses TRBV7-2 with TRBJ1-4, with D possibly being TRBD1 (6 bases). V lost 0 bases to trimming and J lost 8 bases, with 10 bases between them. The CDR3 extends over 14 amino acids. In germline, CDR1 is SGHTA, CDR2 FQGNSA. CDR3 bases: TGTGCCAGCAGCTTAGCGGGGGCGGAAGAAAAACTGTTTTTT. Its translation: CASSLAGAEEKLFF. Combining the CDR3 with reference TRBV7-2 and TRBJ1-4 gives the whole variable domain GAGVSQSPSNKVTEKGKDVELRCDPISGHTALYWYRQSLGQGLEFLIYFQGNSAPDKSGLPSDRFSAERTGGSVSTLTIQRTQQEDSAVYLCASSLAGAEEKLFFGSGTQLSVL.

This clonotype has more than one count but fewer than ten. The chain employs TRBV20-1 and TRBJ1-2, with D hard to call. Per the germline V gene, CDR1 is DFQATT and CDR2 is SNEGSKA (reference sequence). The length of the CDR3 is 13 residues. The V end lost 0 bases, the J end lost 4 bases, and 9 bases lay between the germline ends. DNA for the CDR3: TGCAGTGCTAGAGATCTGACGGGCTATGGCTACACCTTC. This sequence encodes CSARDLTGYGYTF.